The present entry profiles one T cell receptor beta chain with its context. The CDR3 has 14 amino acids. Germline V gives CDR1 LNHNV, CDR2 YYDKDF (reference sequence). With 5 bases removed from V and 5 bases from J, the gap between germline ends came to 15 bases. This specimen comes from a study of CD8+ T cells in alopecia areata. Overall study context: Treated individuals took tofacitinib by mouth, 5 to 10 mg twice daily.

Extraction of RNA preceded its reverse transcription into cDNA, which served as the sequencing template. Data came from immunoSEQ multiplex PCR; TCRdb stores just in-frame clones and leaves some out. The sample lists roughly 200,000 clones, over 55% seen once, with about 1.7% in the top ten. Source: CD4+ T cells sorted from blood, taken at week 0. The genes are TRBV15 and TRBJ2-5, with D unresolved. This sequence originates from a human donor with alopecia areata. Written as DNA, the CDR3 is TGTGCCACCAGCCCCTCGTCAGCGTTTGAGACCCAGTACTTC. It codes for CATSPSSAFETQYF.